The rows below give T cell receptor beta chains drawn from one sample of a study of blood T cells in healthy people across ages. TCRdb reprocessed the 5' RACE reads with MiXCR, giving one entry per CDR3 protein. The sample lists about 1.7 million distinct CDR3 sequences, 28% seen once, with 7% to 9% in the top ten. What was sequenced was blood. Receptors were obtained from a woman in her twenties or thirties in good health. Both conserved end residues are part of each CDR3. Fields, in order: D gene, V gene, J gene, CDR3 protein. The D gene is left open where the match is weak.

TRBD1	TRBV6-1	TRBJ1-5	CATKSGTDSNQPQHF
-	TRBV29-1	TRBJ2-3	CSVAVARGAGTDTQYF
-	TRBV4-1	TRBJ1-2	CASSRTGLYGYTF
-	TRBV7-9	TRBJ2-5	CASSCGTSQETQYF
TRBD1	TRBV28	TRBJ2-7	CASYTTGTVTSYEQYF
-	TRBV7-9	TRBJ2-5	CASSPVWSSGQETQYF
-	TRBV10-3	TRBJ2-7	CAIRDEGGYEQYF
-	TRBV10-3	TRBJ2-7	CATGAGFGYEQYF
-	TRBV29-1	TRBJ2-1	CSVGRATGNEQFF
TRBD2	TRBV4-3	TRBJ2-5	CASSREGFLETQYF
TRBD1	TRBV6-1	TRBJ1-5	CASSERGGPNQPQHF
-	TRBV7-3	TRBJ2-5	CASSLDSQGGETQYF
-	TRBV5-1	TRBJ2-7	CASSSGGGGRAHEQYF
-	TRBV7-9	TRBJ2-2	CASTFDRSGELFF
-	TRBV28	TRBJ2-7	CASSTPRHYEQYF
-	TRBV12-3/TRBV12-4	TRBJ2-5	CASSLAGNSAQYF
TRBD1	TRBV29-1	TRBJ2-7	CSVEGQGASYEQYF
-	TRBV29-1	TRBJ2-3	CSVGGREVDTQYF
TRBD2	TRBV7-2	TRBJ2-7	CASIRAGGLEEQYF
-	TRBV7-2	TRBJ1-5	CASSREGAGEPQHF
-	TRBV6-6	TRBJ2-1	CASSSSRDGNEQFF
-	TRBV6-1	TRBJ2-3	CASSVSPYSRADTQYF
-	TRBV7-2	TRBJ2-7	CASSFGTAEQYF
-	TRBV7-2	TRBJ1-6	CASSLFGQVSSPLHF
-	TRBV5-1	TRBJ2-5	CASSLDGRDEETQYF
-	TRBV4-1	TRBJ1-6	CASSRGTLQYNSPLHF
-	TRBV28	-	CASSLILNHNEQYF
-	TRBV18	TRBJ1-5	CASSRGAGNQPQHF
-	TRBV20-1	TRBJ1-1	CSASPGTTNTEAFF
-	TRBV29-1	TRBJ2-2	CSVSATKGELFF
-	TRBV12-5	-	CASGMGGSYNEQYF
-	TRBV30	TRBJ2-1	CAWSVGGSEQFF
TRBD1	TRBV29-1	TRBJ1-2	CSASGGQGANYGYTF
-	TRBV7-9	TRBJ1-6	CASSFAVSYNSPLHF
-	TRBV9	TRBJ2-7	CASLEGVTHEQYF
-	TRBV20-1	TRBJ1-1	CSASSRGAGTEAFF
-	TRBV7-9	TRBJ2-7	CASSLGSSREQYF
TRBD1	TRBV12-3/TRBV12-4	TRBJ2-5	CASRWTGAGTQYF
-	TRBV20-1	TRBJ1-5	CSANFGGRDRPQHF
TRBD2	TRBV5-5	TRBJ2-5	CASSQISGRAQETQYF
-	TRBV7-2	TRBJ2-7	CASSFVSSSYEQYF
-	TRBV4-2	-	CANSPLTGAAYEQYF
-	TRBV20-1	TRBJ1-6	CSAVTVSYNSPLHF
-	TRBV7-9	TRBJ1-1	CASSSGRTEAFF
TRBD1	TRBV20-1	TRBJ2-4	CSASPGQGGIQYF
-	TRBV20-1	TRBJ2-7	CSAPRRESQDLFYEQYF
TRBD1	TRBV5-1	TRBJ1-2	CASSLRQGPYGYTF
TRBD1	TRBV30	TRBJ1-2	CAWNRQGMKASYTF
-	TRBV28	TRBJ2-7	CASSFERDQYEQYF
-	TRBV12-3/TRBV12-4	TRBJ1-5	CASSVFGDDNQPQHF